The following is a TCR beta chain sequence with its context. Its antigen is still unknown. Here immunoSEQ multiplex PCR was the method, and the copy in TCRdb shows in-frame clones only, minus some. The table has about 29,000 clones, about 90% seen once. Germline V CDR1 and CDR2: SEHNR, FQNEAQ (reference sequence). The CDR3 is 17 amino acids. Trimming cost V 5 bases and J 2 bases, with 20 bases left between them. The sample is drawn from a study of graft-versus-host responses after intestinal transplantation. About the study: Every transplant recipient was induced with anti-thymocyte globulin, then maintained on tacrolimus and steroids for about 3 years. Study-wide results and caveats: Circulating GvH clone levels at their peak were associated with HvG declines (early post-transplant). Some GvH clones were seen earlier in gut or blood, suggesting intestinal origin.

The chain joins TRBV7-9 to TRBJ2-3; D unclear. The receptor's source is a human patient who received an intestinal transplant, so some T cells may come from the graft donor. The specimen was PBMCs, collected about 420 days after intestinal transplantation. The DNA of the CDR3 is TGTGCCAGCAGCCTCATGGGTAGGGCGTGGGACACAGATACGCAGTATTTT. Residues: CASSLMGRAWDTDTQYF. Combining the CDR3 with reference TRBV7-9 and TRBJ2-3 gives the whole variable domain DTGVSQNPRHKITKRGQNVTFRCDPISEHNRLYWYRQTLGQGPEFLTYFQNEAQLEKSRLLSDRFSAERPKGSFSTLEIQRTEQGDSAMYLCASSLMGRAWDTDTQYFGPGTRLTVL.